This T cell receptor beta chain was captured by sequencing in a study of blood T cell repertoires in COVID-19. Study details: Samples representing acute and convalescent COVID-19 were sourced from the United States, Italy and Spain. Sample material is recorded as cDNA or gDNA derived from T cells, B-cell-depleted T cells, or PBMCs.

Original processing notes: Reference gene primer amplification gave nucleated cell count estimates. Libraries were prepared by immunoSEQ multiplex PCR; TCRdb keeps only in-frame clonotypes and omits some of them. V, J and clone size reflect that table, while D and trimming were determined from the DNA. In the table there are about 210,000 clones, about four fifths of which are singletons. The receptor comes from a woman aged 40 to 49 with active or convalescent COVID-19. The sequenced material came from peripheral blood.

As DNA, the CDR3 is TGTGCCAGCAGCTTCGGACTGGGGGCGTACACTGAAGCTTTCTTT. It codes for CASSFGLGAYTEAFF. The rearrangement links TRBV7-2 to TRBJ1-1, with D possibly matching TRBD1 (6 bases). V gave up 3 bases and J gave up 3 bases, with 14 bases separating them. In germline, CDR1 is SGHTA, CDR2 FQGNSA. The CDR3 runs 15 residues.